This T cell receptor (beta chain) appears in the sequencing data of a study of blood T cell repertoires in COVID-19. The CDR3 length is 17 residues. The V segment lost 3 bases and the J segment 1 base; nucleotides outside the gene matches: 13. Germline lookup yields CDR1 GTSNPN and CDR2 SVGIG (reference sequence). Clones were read by immunoSEQ multiplex PCR, and TCRdb kept only the in-frame ones, dropping some. In the table there are about 380,000 clones, approximately 77% of which are singletons. This receptor was taken from a human donor with acute or convalescent COVID-19. The donor label of this sample is uncertain. The rearrangement joins TRBV30 to TRBJ1-2, with 8 bases aligning to TRBD1. Sequenced material: peripheral blood. The CDR3, as DNA: TGTGCCTGGAGATCCCTGACAGGGGTGGGGATTAACTATGGCTACACCTTC. Translation: CAWRSLTGVGINYGYTF.